The rows below give T cell receptor beta chains drawn from one sample of a study of T cell changes during pregnancy in multiple sclerosis. TCRdb's table, derived via immunoSEQ multiplex PCR, lists solely in-frame clones and lacks some. Seen here are some 85,000 clones, over 90% observed once, and the top ten hold 0.7% to 1%. The specimen was peripheral blood, collected in the third trimester of pregnancy. Receptors originate from a female donor with multiple sclerosis, enrolled in a pregnancy study. CDR3s include the opening cysteine and the closing phenylalanine or tryptophan. D genes are given only for firm matches. For some rows the clone size is stated as once, few or many, or as a class when expanded; others skip it.

j_call: TRBJ2-1
clone_size: few
v_call: TRBV28
d_call: .
cdr3_aa: CALKGTGGVNEQFF
cdr3_nt: TGTGCCTTAAAAGGAACAGGGGGGGTCAATGAGCAGTTCTTC

j_call: TRBJ2-7
clone_size: .
v_call: TRBV11-2
d_call: TRBD2
cdr3_aa: CASSLASGRAEQYF
cdr3_nt: TGTGCCAGCAGCTTAGCTAGCGGGAGGGCCGAGCAGTACTTC

j_call: TRBJ1-1
clone_size: .
v_call: TRBV6-5
d_call: TRBD1
cdr3_aa: CASSYSRGQGTEAFF
cdr3_nt: TGTGCCAGCAGTTACTCGAGGGGGCAGGGAACTGAAGCTTTCTTT

j_call: TRBJ1-5
clone_size: .
v_call: TRBV2
d_call: .
cdr3_aa: CASSAEAGSNQPQHF
cdr3_nt: TGTGCCAGCAGTGCGGAGGCTGGATCCAATCAGCCCCAGCATTTT

j_call: TRBJ2-3
clone_size: .
v_call: TRBV28
d_call: .
cdr3_aa: CASSLFPSTDTQYF
cdr3_nt: TGTGCCAGCAGTTTATTTCCGAGCACAGATACGCAGTATTTT

j_call: TRBJ2-6
clone_size: once
v_call: TRBV4-3
d_call: .
cdr3_aa: CASSQASRVSGANVLTF
cdr3_nt: TGCGCCAGCAGCCAAGCCTCGAGGGTCTCTGGGGCCAACGTCCTGACTTTC

j_call: TRBJ2-1
clone_size: .
v_call: TRBV4-3
d_call: TRBD1
cdr3_aa: CASSQDPWGQGSLNEQFF
cdr3_nt: TGCGCCAGCAGCCAAGATCCCTGGGGACAGGGTTCGTTAAATGAGCAGTTCTTC

j_call: TRBJ1-2
clone_size: once
v_call: TRBV27
d_call: .
cdr3_aa: CASSSCGYTF
cdr3_nt: TGTGCCAGCAGTTCTTGTGGCTACACCTTC

j_call: TRBJ1-2
clone_size: .
v_call: TRBV11-2
d_call: .
cdr3_aa: CASSADILYGYTF
cdr3_nt: TGTGCCAGCAGCGCGGACATCCTCTATGGCTACACCTTC

j_call: TRBJ2-7
clone_size: .
v_call: TRBV9
d_call: TRBD2
cdr3_aa: CASTPGPSGFSYEQYF
cdr3_nt: TGTGCCAGCACCCCAGGGCCTAGCGGGTTCTCCTACGAGCAGTACTTC

j_call: TRBJ1-3
clone_size: .
v_call: TRBV10-3
d_call: .
cdr3_aa: CAISTLTRGKGDTIYF
cdr3_nt: TGTGCCATCAGCACCCTCACGAGGGGGAAAGGGGACACCATATATTTT

j_call: TRBJ1-5
clone_size: .
v_call: TRBV21-1
d_call: .
cdr3_aa: CASSTGTGGSQPQHF
cdr3_nt: TGTGCCAGCAGCACCGGGACAGGGGGGAGTCAGCCCCAGCATTTT

j_call: TRBJ1-5
clone_size: .
v_call: TRBV6-1
d_call: TRBD1
cdr3_aa: CASSERKDRGNQPQHF
cdr3_nt: TGTGCCAGCAGTGAAAGGAAGGACAGGGGCAATCAGCCCCAGCATTTT

j_call: TRBJ1-1
clone_size: few
v_call: TRBV7-9
d_call: .
cdr3_aa: CASRDDTNTEAFF
cdr3_nt: TGTGCCAGCAGAGATGACACGAACACTGAAGCTTTCTTT

j_call: TRBJ2-5
clone_size: .
v_call: TRBV7-2
d_call: TRBD2
cdr3_aa: CASSLAAGRGETQYF
cdr3_nt: TGTGCCAGCAGCTTAGCGGCAGGGAGGGGAGAGACCCAGTACTTC

j_call: TRBJ2-1
clone_size: .
v_call: TRBV27
d_call: .
cdr3_aa: CASSQLPSSYNEQFF
cdr3_nt: TGTGCCAGCAGTCAACTACCTAGCTCCTACAATGAGCAGTTCTTC

j_call: TRBJ2-7
clone_size: .
v_call: TRBV11-2
d_call: .
cdr3_aa: CASSVGNSYEQYF
cdr3_nt: TGTGCCAGCAGCGTCGGGAACTCCTACGAGCAGTACTTC

j_call: TRBJ2-6
clone_size: .
v_call: TRBV30
d_call: .
cdr3_aa: CACSGGLAGANVLTF
cdr3_nt: TGTGCCTGTTCTGGAGGGCTAGCTGGGGCCAACGTCCTGACTTTC

j_call: TRBJ1-2
clone_size: .
v_call: TRBV6-6
d_call: .
cdr3_aa: CASTRGGVRDYGYTF
cdr3_nt: TGTGCCAGCACTCGAGGGGGGGTGCGGGACTATGGCTACACCTTC

j_call: TRBJ2-7
clone_size: .
v_call: TRBV27
d_call: TRBD1
cdr3_aa: CASSHRGDEQYF
cdr3_nt: TGTGCCAGCAGTCACAGGGGAGACGAGCAGTACTTC

j_call: TRBJ1-1
clone_size: once
v_call: TRBV19
d_call: .
cdr3_aa: CASIIGQSNTEAFF
cdr3_nt: TGTGCCAGTATAATAGGACAGTCGAACACTGAAGCTTTCTTT

j_call: TRBJ2-7
clone_size: .
v_call: TRBV15
d_call: TRBD2
cdr3_aa: CATAGSSGSLLGEQYF
cdr3_nt: TGTGCCACCGCGGGGTCTAGCGGGAGTCTATTGGGCGAGCAGTACTTC

j_call: TRBJ1-5
clone_size: .
v_call: TRBV30
d_call: .
cdr3_aa: CAWSKAQGIANQPQHF
cdr3_nt: TGTGCCTGGAGTAAGGCTCAGGGAATCGCTAATCAGCCCCAGCATTTT

j_call: TRBJ2-1
clone_size: .
v_call: TRBV2
d_call: .
cdr3_aa: CASSGQGTYNEQFF
cdr3_nt: TGTGCCAGCAGTGGGCAGGGGACCTACAATGAGCAGTTCTTC